The 24 T cell receptor beta chains presented below share a single source sample, sequenced in a study of identical twins. Each CDR3 protein is one row after TCRdb ran MiXCR on the 5' RACE reads. Of about 720,000 distinct CDR3 sequences detected, over 15% appear once; the ten largest clones hold about an eighth. These data are also associated with another study on T cells expressing NK-cell markers.

The sample was PBMCs. The source is a woman aged 18-29 years in good health.

The chain has TRBV3-1 and TRBJ1-6; D unclear. The CDR3 is made up of 13 amino acids. V lost 4 bases and J 9 bases, leaving 10 bases between the germline ends. Germline values: CDR1 LGHDT, CDR2 YNNKEL (reference sequence). The DNA for the CDR3 is TGTGCCAGCAGCCCCTCGACATCTTCACCCCTCCACTTT. Translating gives CASSPSTSSPLHF.

In its sample, this clonotype was seen a few times. The chain has TRBV6-1 and TRBJ2-3; D is unresolved. Germline assignment: CDR1 MNHNS and CDR2 SASEGT. This CDR3 has 16 amino acids. V lost 5 bases and J lost 2, with 17 bases in between. Written as DNA, the CDR3 is TGTGCCAGCAGTCGTCACTCACCGGGCCCCACAGATACGCAGTATTTT. Protein sequence: CASSRHSPGPTDTQYF.

In its sample, this clonotype was seen many times. J is TRBJ2-7 and V is TRBV12-3 or TRBV12-4, with 7 bases fitting TRBD1. J was trimmed by 6 bases and V by 4 bases; bases with no gene match: 9. This CDR3 has 14 residues. CDR3 residues: CASSSRQGLREQYF. The CDR3 region has the DNA TGTGCCAGCAGTTCCAGACAGGGCCTCCGCGAGCAGTACTTC.

In its sample, this clonotype was seen a few times. The chain uses TRBV10-3 and TRBJ2-1; 8 positions agree with TRBD2. Germline CDR1 and CDR2: ENHRY and SYGVKD. With 8 bases clipped from V and 8 bases from J, the junction kept 17 bases outside the gene matches. The CDR3 runs to 16 residues. CDR3 sequence: CAISPWKREPSDEQFF. Here the CDR3 DNA reads TGTGCCATCTCCCCCTGGAAGCGGGAGCCGAGCGATGAGCAGTTCTTC.

This clonotype showed up just a few times. The chain couples TRBV20-1 to TRBJ2-1, with 8 bases aligning to TRBD2. V gave up 5 bases and J gave up 7 bases; unmatched junction bases: 10. From germline, CDR1 is DFQATT and CDR2 SNEGSKA (reference sequence). The CDR3 runs 14 residues. The CDR3 DNA follows: TGCAGTGCTCTCCGGGGGGGCGGCAAGAATGAGCAGTTCTTC. Its translation is CSALRGGGKNEQFF.

This clonotype has more than one count but fewer than ten. J is TRBJ2-5 and V is TRBV5-1, with D hard to call. CDR1 SGHRS and CDR2 YFSETQ come from the germline V gene. This CDR3 spans 13 amino acids. Deletions cut 2 bases from V and 2 bases from J, with 7 bases between. In DNA, the CDR3 is TGCGCCAGCAGCTTCGGGTTTCAAGAGACCCAGTACTTC. The encoded protein is CASSFGFQETQYF.

This clonotype was counted only a few times. Written as DNA, the CDR3 is TGCAGCGCCGCTAGGGGGACAACTAATGAAAAACTGTTTTTT. Amino acid sequence: CSAARGTTNEKLFF. The genes are TRBV29-1 and TRBJ1-4; D might be TRBD1 (6 bases). CDR1 and CDR2 (germline): SQVTM, ANQGSEA. Trimming cost V 7 bases and J 0 bases, with 12 bases left between them. CDR3 length: 14 residues.

The chain couples TRBV29-1 to TRBJ2-7, with TRBD1 matching 7 bases. The germline V gene has CDR1 SQVTM and CDR2 ANQGSEA. J lost 5 bases, V lost 7 bases, and 8 bases had no gene match. The CDR3 contains 12 residues. The CDR3: CSAKTGWDEQYF. CDR3 bases: TGCAGCGCTAAGACAGGGTGGGACGAGCAGTACTTC.

The V call is TRBV12-3 or TRBV12-4, the J call TRBJ2-6, with D possibly matching TRBD1 (6 bases). Trimming left V 5 bases short and J 0 bases short, with 17 bases between. This CDR3 has 18 residues. The CDR3 spells CASSDRCPNSSGANVLTF. Here the CDR3 DNA reads TGTGCCAGCAGTGACAGGTGTCCCAACAGCTCTGGGGCCAACGTCCTGACTTTC.

The chain is built from TRBV5-1 and TRBJ1-1, with TRBD1 matching over 8 bases. Unmatched junction bases numbered 10, after V lost 5 bases and J lost 4 bases. The CDR3 has 15 residues. Germline lookup yields CDR1 SGHRS and CDR2 YFSETQ. CDR3: CASRLPDRDLTEAFF. The CDR3 bases are TGCGCCAGCAGGCTTCCGGACAGGGATCTCACTGAAGCTTTCTTT.

The chain uses TRBV12-3 or TRBV12-4 and TRBJ2-2; D gene unclear. Trimming removed 5 bases from V and 4 bases from J, with 5 bases in between. The CDR3 runs 12 residues. The CDR3 spells CASSPVTGELFF. DNA of the CDR3: TGTGCCAGCAGTCCGGTCACCGGGGAGCTGTTTTTT.

The chain has TRBV2 and TRBJ2-2, with TRBD2 matching over 8 bases. The CDR3 extends over 14 amino acids. CDR1 and CDR2 from the germline V gene are SNHLY and FYNNEI. Trimming took 5 bases from V and 4 from J; bases not matched to a gene: 3. CDR3 nucleotides: TGTGCCAGCAGTCCCGGGGGGGTCACCGGGGAGCTGTTTTTT. Its translation: CASSPGGVTGELFF.

This clonotype was counted ten times or more. CDR3 region: CASSLASVQETQYF. The CDR3 DNA reads as TGCGCCAGCAGCTTGGCCAGCGTCCAAGAGACCCAGTACTTC. The genes are TRBV5-1 and TRBJ2-5; D remains unclear. Looked up from germline, CDR1 is SGHRS and CDR2 is YFSETQ. Trimming left V 0 bases short and J 1 base short, with 7 bases between. The CDR3 is made up of 14 amino acids. Using reference TRBV5-1 and TRBJ2-5 for the parts outside the CDR3, the full variable domain is KAGVTQTPRYLIKTRGQQVTLSCSPISGHRSVSWYQQTPGQGLQFLFEYFSETQRNKGNFPGRFSGRQFSNSRSEMNVSTLELGDSALYLCASSLASVQETQYFGPGTRLLVL.

This clonotype came up a few times. DNA of the CDR3: TGCAGTGCTAGAAGGCTAGCGGGAGGGTCAGCAGAGACCCAGTACTTC. Its protein is CSARRLAGGSAETQYF. The rearrangement uses TRBV20-1 and TRBJ2-5, with 12 bases identical to TRBD2. CDR3 length: 16 amino acids. The germline V gene has CDR1 DFQATT and CDR2 SNEGSKA (reference sequence). Germline trimming cut 2 bases from V and 4 bases from J; bases unmatched to any gene: 8.

In this sample, this clonotype turned up a few times. The rearrangement links TRBV12-3 or TRBV12-4 to TRBJ2-7, with D perhaps TRBD1 (6 bases). The ends were cut back, 3 bases at V and 6 bases at J, with 21 bases in the middle. The CDR3 runs to 16 residues. This CDR3 is CASSFPAAVRGGEQYF. CDR3 coding DNA: TGTGCCAGCAGTTTCCCCGCAGCGGTCAGGGGCGGCGAGCAGTACTTC.

This sequence joins TRBV5-1 and TRBJ2-2; no reliable D call. Germline CDR1 is SGHRS and CDR2 is YFSETQ. The length of the CDR3 is 16 residues. Deletions cut 0 bases from V and 0 bases from J, with 9 bases between. The CDR3 sequence is CASSLAGFSNTGELFF. The CDR3 DNA is TGCGCCAGCAGCTTGGCCGGGTTCTCGAACACCGGGGAGCTGTTTTTT.

This clonotype came up a few times. The chain is built from TRBV9 and TRBJ1-2; D unclear. CDR3 size: 11 residues. Germline values: CDR1 SGDLS, CDR2 YYNGEE. V lost 5 bases, J lost 8 bases, and 10 bases lay in between. CDR3 protein: CASSNSGGYTF. In DNA, the CDR3 is TGTGCCAGCAGTAATTCGGGGGGCTACACCTTC. The variable domain in full, completed from reference TRBV9 and TRBJ1-2, reads DSGVTQTPKHLITATGQRVTLRCSPRSGDLSVYWYQQSLDQGLQFLIQYYNGEERAKGNILERFSAQQFPDLHSELNLSSLELGDSALYFCASSNSGGYTFGSGTRLTVV.

The rearrangement links TRBV6-2 or TRBV6-3 to TRBJ2-1; D remains ambiguous. The CDR3 has 14 residues. Trimming pared 4 bases from V and 1 base from J, leaving 8 bases between. Germline V gene data show CDR1 as MNHEY and CDR2 as SVGEGT. The CDR3 sequence: CASSSGYSYNEQFF. CDR3 in DNA: TGTGCCAGCAGTTCGGGTTATTCCTACAATGAGCAGTTCTTC.

The table lists this clonotype with a few counts. The CDR3 nucleotides are TGCAGCATTTATAGCTCTTCGGAAGGCTATGGCTACACCTTC. This translates into CSIYSSSEGYGYTF. V usage is TRBV29-1 and J usage is TRBJ1-2; D is unresolved. Germline CDR1 SQVTM, CDR2 ANQGSEA. The CDR3 covers 14 residues. Trimming stripped 8 bases from V and 4 bases from J, with 20 bases between.

The chain's CDR3 is CASSEGPAISYEQYF. CDR3 coding DNA: TGTGCCAGCAGTGAAGGCCCGGCGATCTCCTACGAGCAGTACTTC. The chain is built from TRBV6-1 and TRBJ2-7; D gene ambiguous. This CDR3 is 15 amino acids long. CDR1 is MNHNS and CDR2 is SASEGT in the germline V gene. V shed 1 base and J shed 0 bases, with 10 bases lying between them.

The chain couples TRBV11-2 to TRBJ2-1, with TRBD2 identical over 10 bases. Looked up from germline, CDR1 is SGHAT and CDR2 is FQNNGV. The CDR3 sequence is 17 residues long. V lost 4 bases and J lost 5; bases outside the gene matches: 11. The CDR3 sequence is CASSSGASGRSHNEQFF. DNA of the CDR3: TGTGCCAGCAGCTCCGGGGCTAGCGGGAGAAGCCACAATGAGCAGTTCTTC.

The chain employs TRBV6-1 and TRBJ2-7, with TRBD1 as a possible D gene (9 bases). V lost 8 bases and J lost 1, with 24 bases in between. This CDR3 is built from 17 residues. The germline V gene has CDR1 MNHNS and CDR2 SASEGT. CDR3 DNA sequence: TGTGCCAGCCGGGACAGGGATAAAGCGGGAGCTTCCTACGAGCAGTACTTC. This translates into CASRDRDKAGASYEQYF.

This clonotype has a count of ten or more. The V gene is TRBV10-3, the J gene TRBJ2-7; 9 bases map to TRBD1. The germline CDR1 and CDR2 sequences are ENHRY and SYGVKD. V lost 4 bases, J lost 3 bases, and 4 bases stayed unmatched. The CDR3 consists of 14 residues. For the CDR3, the DNA is TGTGCCATCAGTGTCCTGGACAGGGGCTACGAGCAGTACTTC. Translating gives CAISVLDRGYEQYF.

The rearrangement joins TRBV5-5 to TRBJ1-1, with 7 bases matching TRBD1. The CDR3 is 15 amino acids. J lost 0 bases, V lost 4 bases, and 6 bases had no gene match. CDR1 is SGHKS and CDR2 is YYEKEE in the germline V gene (reference sequence). CDR3 in amino acids: CASSTQGQMNTEAFF. For the CDR3, the DNA is TGTGCCAGCAGCACCCAGGGACAGATGAACACTGAAGCTTTCTTT.